The clone carrying this T cell receptor (beta chain) was picked up many times. The time point denotes: patch test 1, 2 weeks after DPC sensitization. As for treatment: therapeutic diphenylcyclopropenone sensitization with weekly scalp DPC. TCRdb passed the RACE reads through MiXCR, listing each CDR3 protein once. The sample records just over 80,000 distinct CDR3 sequences, around a tenth being singletons. CDR1 SGHVS and CDR2 FNYEAQ come from the germline V gene. V was pared by 5 bases and J by 1 base, with 15 bases between. This CDR3 is built from 15 residues. The source of the sample is a study of human T cells and chemical hapten exposure.

The TCR was taken from a woman in her forties or fifties with alopecia areata. Some clones in this sample may be carry-over from other donors' samples. The chain carries TRBV7-6 and TRBJ2-7; tentative D call: TRBD1 (6 bases). This sample comprised whole blood, obtained in connection with sensitization to the hapten diphenylcyclopropenone (DPC). The CDR3 protein is CASSPNGQLSYEQYF. The CDR3 nucleotides read TGTGCCAGCAGCCCGAATGGACAGCTATCCTACGAGCAGTACTTC.